This section outlines one TCR beta chain sequence together with its context. Its antigen is not identified. V was trimmed by 3 bases and J by 0 bases, leaving 12 bases between them. The CDR3 is 15 residues long. Germline CDR1 and CDR2: MDHEN and SYDVKM. The data derive from a study of T cells in narcolepsy. Study background: Healthy controls were enrolled alongside patients with narcolepsy type 1 or type 2. Overall study findings and caveats: Comparing one patient's CSF and blood CD4+ clonotypes highlighted HCRT- and TRIB2-specific autoreactive clonotypes. Some memory CD4+ repertoires had no autoreactive clone sequences. Autoreactive clonotypes reportedly recurred in blood of same and different patients, not controls.

Produced via immunoSEQ multiplex PCR; TCRdb's table is partial and in-frame only. In the table there are tens of thousands of clones, roughly 90% of which are singletons. Input material: CD45RA- memory CD4+ T cells from PBMCs. The chain carries TRBV28 and TRBJ2-7; D is ambiguous. The sequence was collected from a human donor with narcolepsy. This CDR3 is CASSFPGRSSYEQYF. DNA of the CDR3: TGTGCCAGCAGTTTCCCGGGCCGAAGCTCCTACGAGCAGTACTTC. The full variable domain, with the rest looked up from reference TRBV28 and TRBJ2-7, is DVKVTQSSRYLVKRTGEKVFLECVQDMDHENMFWYRQDPGLGLRLIYFSYDVKMKEKGDIPEGYSVSREKKERFSLILESASTNQTSMYLCASSFPGRSSYEQYFGPGTRLTVT.